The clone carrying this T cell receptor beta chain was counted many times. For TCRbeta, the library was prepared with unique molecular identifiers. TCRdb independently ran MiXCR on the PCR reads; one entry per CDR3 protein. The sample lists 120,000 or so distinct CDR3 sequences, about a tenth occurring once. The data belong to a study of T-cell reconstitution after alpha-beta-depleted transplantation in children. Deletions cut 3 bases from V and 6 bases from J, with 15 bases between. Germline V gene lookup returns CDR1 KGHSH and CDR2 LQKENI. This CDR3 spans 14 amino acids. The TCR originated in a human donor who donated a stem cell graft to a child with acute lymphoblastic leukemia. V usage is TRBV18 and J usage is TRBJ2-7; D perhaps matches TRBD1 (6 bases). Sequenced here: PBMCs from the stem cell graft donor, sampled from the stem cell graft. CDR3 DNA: TGTGCCAGCTCACCTAACAGGGAAGTAGGCGAGCAGTACTTC. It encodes CASSPNREVGEQYF.